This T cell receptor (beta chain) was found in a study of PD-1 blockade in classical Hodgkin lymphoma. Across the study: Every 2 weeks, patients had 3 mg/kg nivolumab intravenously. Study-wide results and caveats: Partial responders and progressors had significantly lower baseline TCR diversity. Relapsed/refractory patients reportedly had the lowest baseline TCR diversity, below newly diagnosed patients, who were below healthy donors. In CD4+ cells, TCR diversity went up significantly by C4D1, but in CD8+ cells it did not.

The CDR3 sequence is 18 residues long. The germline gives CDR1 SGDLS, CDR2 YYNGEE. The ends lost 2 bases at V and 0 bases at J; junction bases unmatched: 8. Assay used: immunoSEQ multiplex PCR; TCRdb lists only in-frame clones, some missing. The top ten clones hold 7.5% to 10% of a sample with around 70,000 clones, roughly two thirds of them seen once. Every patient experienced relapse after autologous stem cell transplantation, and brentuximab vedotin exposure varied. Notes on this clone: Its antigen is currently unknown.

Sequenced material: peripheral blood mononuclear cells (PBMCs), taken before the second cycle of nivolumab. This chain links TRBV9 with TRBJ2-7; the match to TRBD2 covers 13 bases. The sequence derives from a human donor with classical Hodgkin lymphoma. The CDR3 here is CASSVTGTSGASSYEQYF. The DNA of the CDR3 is TGTGCCAGCAGCGTCACCGGGACTAGCGGGGCTAGCTCCTACGAGCAGTACTTC.